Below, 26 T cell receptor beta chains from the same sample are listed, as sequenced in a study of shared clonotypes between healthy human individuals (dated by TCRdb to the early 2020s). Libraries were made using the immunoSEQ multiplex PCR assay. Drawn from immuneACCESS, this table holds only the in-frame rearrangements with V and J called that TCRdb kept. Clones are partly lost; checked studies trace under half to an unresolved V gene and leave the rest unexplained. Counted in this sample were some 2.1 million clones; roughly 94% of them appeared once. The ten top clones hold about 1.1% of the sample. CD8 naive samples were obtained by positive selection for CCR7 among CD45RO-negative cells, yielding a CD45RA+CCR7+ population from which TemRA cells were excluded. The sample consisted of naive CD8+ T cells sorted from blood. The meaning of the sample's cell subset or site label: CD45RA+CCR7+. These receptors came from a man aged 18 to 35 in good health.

CDR3 coding DNA: TGTGCCAGCAGCAAAGGGACCCCCGCCCATGGCTACACCTTC. Amino acid sequence: CASSKGTPAHGYTF. V and J are TRBV7-9 and TRBJ1-2; TRBD1 might be the D (5 bases). Trimming took 5 bases from V and 6 from J, leaving 16 bases between them. The V gene's germline CDR1 is SEHNR and CDR2 FQNEAQ (reference sequence). This CDR3 has 14 amino acids.

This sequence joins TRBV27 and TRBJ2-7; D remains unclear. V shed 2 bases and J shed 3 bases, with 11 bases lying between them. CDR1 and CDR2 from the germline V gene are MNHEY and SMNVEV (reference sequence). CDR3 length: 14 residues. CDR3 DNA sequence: TGTGCCAGCAGTTTAACCCGTGAAGTCTACGAGCAGTACTTC. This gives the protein CASSLTREVYEQYF.

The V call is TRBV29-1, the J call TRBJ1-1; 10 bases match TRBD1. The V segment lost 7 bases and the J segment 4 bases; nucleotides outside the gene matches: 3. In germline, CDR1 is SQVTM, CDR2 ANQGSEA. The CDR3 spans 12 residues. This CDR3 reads CSGDRGATEAFF. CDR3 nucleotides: TGCAGCGGGGACAGGGGAGCCACTGAAGCTTTCTTT.

The CDR3 is CASSADRDTGELFF. The CDR3 nucleotides read TGTGCCAGCAGCGCGGACAGGGACACCGGGGAGCTGTTTTTT. The V gene is TRBV5-4, the J gene TRBJ2-2, with 8 bases identical to TRBD1. CDR1 is SGHNT, CDR2 YYREEE, per germline (reference sequence). The V segment lost 4 bases and the J segment 3 bases; nucleotides outside the gene matches: 2. The CDR3 runs to 14 residues. The full variable domain, in which reference TRBV5-4 and TRBJ2-2 provide the parts outside the CDR3, is ETGVTQSPTHLIKTRGQQVTLRCSSQSGHNTVSWYQQALGQGPQFIFQYYREEENGRGNFPPRFSGLQFPNYSSELNVNALELDDSALYLCASSADRDTGELFFGEGSRLTVL.

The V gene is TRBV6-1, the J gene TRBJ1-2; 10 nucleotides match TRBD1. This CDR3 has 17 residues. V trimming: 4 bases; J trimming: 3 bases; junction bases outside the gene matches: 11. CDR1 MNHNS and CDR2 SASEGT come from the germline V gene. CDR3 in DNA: TGTGCCAGCAGTGGTCCGGGACAGGGGTTCCAGCACTATGGCTACACCTTC. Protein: CASSGPGQGFQHYGYTF.

The CDR3 loop reads CASSPEVGVDEQYF. In DNA form, the CDR3 reads TGTGCCAGCAGCCCCGAAGTAGGGGTGGACGAGCAGTACTTC. The V call is TRBV7-6, the J call TRBJ2-7; D is possibly TRBD1 (5 bases). The germline V gene has CDR1 SGHVS and CDR2 FNYEAQ. V was shortened by 5 bases and J by 5 bases, with 16 bases between the two germline ends. CDR3 size: 14 residues.

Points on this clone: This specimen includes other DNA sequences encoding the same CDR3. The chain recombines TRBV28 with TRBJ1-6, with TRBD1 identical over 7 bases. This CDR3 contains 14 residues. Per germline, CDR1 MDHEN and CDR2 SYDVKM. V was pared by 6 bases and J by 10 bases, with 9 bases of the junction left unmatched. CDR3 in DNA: TGTGCCAGCAGCCTCACAGGGGATGGGTCACCCCTCCACTTT. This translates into CASSLTGDGSPLHF.

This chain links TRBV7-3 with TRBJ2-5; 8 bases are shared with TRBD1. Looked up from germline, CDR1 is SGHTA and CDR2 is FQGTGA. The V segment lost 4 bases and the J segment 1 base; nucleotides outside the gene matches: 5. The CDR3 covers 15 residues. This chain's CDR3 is CASSSGQAPQETQYF. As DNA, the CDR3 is TGTGCCAGCAGCTCGGGACAGGCACCCCAAGAGACCCAGTACTTC. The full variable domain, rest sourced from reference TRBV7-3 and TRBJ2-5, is GAGVSQTPSNKVTEKGKYVELRCDPISGHTALYWYRQSLGQGPEFLIYFQGTGAADDSGLPNDRFFAVRPEGSVSTLKIQRTERGDSAVYLCASSSGQAPQETQYFGPGTRLLVL.

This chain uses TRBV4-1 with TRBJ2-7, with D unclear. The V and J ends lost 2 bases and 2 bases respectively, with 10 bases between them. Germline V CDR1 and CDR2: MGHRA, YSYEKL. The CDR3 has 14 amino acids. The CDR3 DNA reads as TGCGCCAGCAGCCAAAGGCACACGACCTACGAGCAGTACTTC. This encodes CASSQRHTTYEQYF.

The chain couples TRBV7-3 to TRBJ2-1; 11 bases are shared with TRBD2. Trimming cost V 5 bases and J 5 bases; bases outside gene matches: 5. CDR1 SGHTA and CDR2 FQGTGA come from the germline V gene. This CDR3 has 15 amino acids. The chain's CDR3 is CASSALAGGNNEQFF. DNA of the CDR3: TGTGCCAGCAGCGCCCTAGCGGGGGGCAACAATGAGCAGTTCTTC.

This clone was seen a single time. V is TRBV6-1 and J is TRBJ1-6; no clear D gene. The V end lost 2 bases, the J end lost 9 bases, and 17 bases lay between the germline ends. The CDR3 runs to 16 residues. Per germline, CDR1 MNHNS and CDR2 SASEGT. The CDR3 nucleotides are TGTGCCAGCAGTGAAAGCAGGCCCGGGTGGGGTTCACCCCTCCACTTT. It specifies CASSESRPGWGSPLHF.

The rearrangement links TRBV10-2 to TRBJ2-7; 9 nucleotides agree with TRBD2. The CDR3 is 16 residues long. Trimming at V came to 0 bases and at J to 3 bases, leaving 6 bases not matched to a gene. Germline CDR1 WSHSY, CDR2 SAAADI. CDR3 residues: CASSESLAGFFYEQYF. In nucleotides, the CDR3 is TGCGCCAGCAGTGAGTCCCTAGCGGGATTTTTCTACGAGCAGTACTTC.

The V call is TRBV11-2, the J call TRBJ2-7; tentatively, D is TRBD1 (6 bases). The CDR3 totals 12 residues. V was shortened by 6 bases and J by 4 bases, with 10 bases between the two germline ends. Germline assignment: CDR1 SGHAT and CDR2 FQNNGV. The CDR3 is CASSGQGYEQYF. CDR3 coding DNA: TGTGCCAGCAGTGGGCAGGGGTACGAGCAGTACTTC.

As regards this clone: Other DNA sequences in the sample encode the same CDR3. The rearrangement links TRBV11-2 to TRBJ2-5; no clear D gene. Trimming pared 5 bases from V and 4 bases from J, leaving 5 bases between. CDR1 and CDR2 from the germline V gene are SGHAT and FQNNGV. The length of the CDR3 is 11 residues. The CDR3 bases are TGTGCCAGCAGCCTCGGAGAGACCCAGTACTTC. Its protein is CASSLGETQYF.

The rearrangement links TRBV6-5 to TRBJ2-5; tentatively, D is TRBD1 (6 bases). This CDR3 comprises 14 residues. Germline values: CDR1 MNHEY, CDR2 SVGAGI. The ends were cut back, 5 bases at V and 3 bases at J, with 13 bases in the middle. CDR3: CASSSPRQEETQYF. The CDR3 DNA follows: TGTGCCAGCAGTAGTCCCCGACAGGAAGAGACCCAGTACTTC.

For the CDR3, the DNA is TGTGCCAGCAGCTTAGGCGGGACCCGAACAGTCCAAGAGACCCAGTACTTC. Translation gives CASSLGGTRTVQETQYF. V usage is TRBV7-8 and J usage is TRBJ2-5, with D maybe TRBD2 (6 bases). The ends were cut back, 1 base at V and 1 base at J, with 16 bases in the middle. Germline V gene sequence: CDR1 SGHVS, CDR2 FQNEAQ. The CDR3 is 17 residues long.

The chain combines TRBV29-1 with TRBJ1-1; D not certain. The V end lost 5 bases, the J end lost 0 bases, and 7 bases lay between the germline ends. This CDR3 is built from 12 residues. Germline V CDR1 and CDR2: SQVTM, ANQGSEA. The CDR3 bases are TGCAGCGTTAGTCTCATGAACACTGAAGCTTTCTTT. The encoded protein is CSVSLMNTEAFF.

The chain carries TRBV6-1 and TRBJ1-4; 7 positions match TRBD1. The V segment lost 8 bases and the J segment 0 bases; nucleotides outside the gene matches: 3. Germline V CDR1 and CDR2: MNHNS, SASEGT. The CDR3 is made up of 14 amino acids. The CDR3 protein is CASGTAATNEKLFF. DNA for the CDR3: TGTGCCAGCGGGACAGCTGCAACTAATGAAAAACTGTTTTTT.

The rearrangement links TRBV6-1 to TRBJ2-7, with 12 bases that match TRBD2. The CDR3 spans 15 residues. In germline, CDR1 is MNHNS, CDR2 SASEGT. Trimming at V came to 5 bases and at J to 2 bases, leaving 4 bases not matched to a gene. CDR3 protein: CASSLSSGGAYEQYF. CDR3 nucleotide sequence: TGTGCCAGCAGTCTTTCTAGCGGGGGGGCCTACGAGCAGTACTTC.

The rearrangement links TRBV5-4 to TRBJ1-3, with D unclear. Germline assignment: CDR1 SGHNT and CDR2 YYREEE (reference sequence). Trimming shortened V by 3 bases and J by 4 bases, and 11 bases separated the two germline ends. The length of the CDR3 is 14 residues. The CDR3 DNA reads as TGTGCCAGCAGCTCCAAAGAGCGGGGAAACACCATATATTTT. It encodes CASSSKERGNTIYF.

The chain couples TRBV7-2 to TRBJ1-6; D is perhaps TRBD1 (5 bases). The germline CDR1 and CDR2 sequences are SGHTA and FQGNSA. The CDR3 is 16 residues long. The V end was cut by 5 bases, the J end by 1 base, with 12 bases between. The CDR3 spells CASSAGGGSYNSPLHF. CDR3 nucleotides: TGTGCCAGCAGCGCCGGGGGGGGTTCCTATAATTCACCCCTCCACTTT.

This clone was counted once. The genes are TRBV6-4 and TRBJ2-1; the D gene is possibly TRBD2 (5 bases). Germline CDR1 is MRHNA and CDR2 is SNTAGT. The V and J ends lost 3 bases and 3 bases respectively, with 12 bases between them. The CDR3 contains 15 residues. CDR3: CASSESSGNYNEQFF. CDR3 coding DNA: TGTGCCAGCAGTGAGTCCAGCGGCAACTACAATGAGCAGTTCTTC.

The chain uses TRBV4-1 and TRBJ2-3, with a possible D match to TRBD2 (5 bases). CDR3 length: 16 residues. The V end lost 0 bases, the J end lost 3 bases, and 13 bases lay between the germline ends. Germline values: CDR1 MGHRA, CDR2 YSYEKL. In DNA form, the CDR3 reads TGCGCCAGCAGCCAAGATCGGGCTAGCTTGACAGATACGCAGTATTTT. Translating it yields CASSQDRASLTDTQYF.

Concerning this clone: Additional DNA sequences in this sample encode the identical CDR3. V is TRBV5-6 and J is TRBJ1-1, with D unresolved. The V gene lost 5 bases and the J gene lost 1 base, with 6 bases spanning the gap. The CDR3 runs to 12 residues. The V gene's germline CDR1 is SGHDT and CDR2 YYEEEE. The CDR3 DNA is TGTGCCAGCAGTTTCCGGAACACTGAAGCTTTCTTT. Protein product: CASSFRNTEAFF.

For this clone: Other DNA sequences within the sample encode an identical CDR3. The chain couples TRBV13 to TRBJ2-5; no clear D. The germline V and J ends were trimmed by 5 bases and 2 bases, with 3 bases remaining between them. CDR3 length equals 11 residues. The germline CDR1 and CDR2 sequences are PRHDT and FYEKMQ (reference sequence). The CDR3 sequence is CASSPQETQYF. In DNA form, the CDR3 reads TGTGCCAGCAGCCCACAAGAGACCCAGTACTTC.

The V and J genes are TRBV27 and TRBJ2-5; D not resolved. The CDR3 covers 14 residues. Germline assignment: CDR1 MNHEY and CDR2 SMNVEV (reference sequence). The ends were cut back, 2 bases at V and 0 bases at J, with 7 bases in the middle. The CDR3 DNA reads TGTGCCAGCAGTTTAGATCTTAACCAAGAGACCCAGTACTTC. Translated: CASSLDLNQETQYF.